This TCR beta chain was captured by sequencing in a study of preoperative IRX-2 immunotherapy in early breast cancer. The treatment: preoperative locoregional IRX-2 cytokine immunotherapy. Patients received preoperative, locoregional IRX-2 cytokine immunotherapy in a phase Ib study. Clones were read by immunoSEQ multiplex PCR, and TCRdb kept only the in-frame ones, dropping some. The table has approximately 25,000 clones, roughly 75% seen once; the top ten hold roughly 6.8%. Germline CDR1 reads SGHNT; CDR2 reads YENEEA. The CDR3 spans 15 residues. The V and J ends lost 5 bases and 4 bases respectively, with 15 bases between them.

This receptor was obtained from a human donor with breast cancer. V usage is TRBV11-3 and J usage is TRBJ2-1; perhaps TRBD2 as D (6 bases). This sample comprised lymph node tissue, obtained after IRX-2 immunotherapy. DNA for the CDR3: TGTGCCAGCAGCAACTACCGGGACTTATACAATGAGCAGTTCTTC. Translated: CASSNYRDLYNEQFF.